This T cell receptor beta chain stems from a study of OX40 agonist ivuxolimab in advanced cancers. About the research overall: It was ivuxolimab, an agonistic anti-OX40 (CD134) antibody, that patients were treated with. The study's findings and limits: Dosing at 0.1 to 3.0 mg/kg was accompanied by clonal expansion of CD4+ and CD8+ blood T cells by week 6. Partial responders dosed at 0.1-3.0 mg/kg displayed clonal expansion ranking among the lowest.

Systemic immunosuppression or a history of autoimmune disease excluded patients. The CDR3 is 13 amino acids. V was clipped by 1 base and J by 7 bases, with 5 bases between them. Germline assignment: CDR1 LNHDA and CDR2 SQIVND (reference sequence). This clone has more than one count but fewer than ten. Its specificity is unknown. Sequenced by immunoSEQ multiplex PCR; TCRdb stores in-frame clones only, minus some. The table lists around 7,000 clones, around three quarters of them singletons. The receptor was isolated from an adult with an advanced solid tumor such as melanoma, head and neck, liver or kidney cancer. This material consisted of CD4+ or CD8+ T cells sorted from blood, taken in a trial of the OX40 agonist ivuxolimab. The chain joins TRBV19 to TRBJ1-6; D unresolved. CDR3 DNA sequence: TGTGCCAGTAGTATAGTAGGGAATTCACCCCTCCACTTT. Translation gives CASSIVGNSPLHF.